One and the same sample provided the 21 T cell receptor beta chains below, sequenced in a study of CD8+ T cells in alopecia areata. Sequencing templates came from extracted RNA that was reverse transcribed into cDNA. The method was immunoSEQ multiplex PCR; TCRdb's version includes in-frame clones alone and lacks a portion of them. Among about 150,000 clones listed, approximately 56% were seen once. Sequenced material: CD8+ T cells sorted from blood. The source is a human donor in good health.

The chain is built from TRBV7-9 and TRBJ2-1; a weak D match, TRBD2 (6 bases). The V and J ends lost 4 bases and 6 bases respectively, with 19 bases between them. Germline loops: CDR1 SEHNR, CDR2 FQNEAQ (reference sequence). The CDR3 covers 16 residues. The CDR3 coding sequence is TGTGCCAGCAGCTCCCCGGGAGAACTCCTTTCCAATGAGCAGTTCTTC. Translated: CASSSPGELLSNEQFF.

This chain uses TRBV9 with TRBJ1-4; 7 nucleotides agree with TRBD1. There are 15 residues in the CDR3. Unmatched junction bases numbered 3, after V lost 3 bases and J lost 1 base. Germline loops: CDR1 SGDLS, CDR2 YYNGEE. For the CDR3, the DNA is TGTGCCAGCAGCGGGGCAGGGGGAACTAATGAAAAACTGTTTTTT. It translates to CASSGAGGTNEKLFF.

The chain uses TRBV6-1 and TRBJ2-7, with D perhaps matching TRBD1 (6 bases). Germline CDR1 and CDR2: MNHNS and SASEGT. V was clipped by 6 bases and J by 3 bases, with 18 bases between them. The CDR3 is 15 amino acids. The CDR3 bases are TGTGCCAGCAGCTTTACGGGACAAGGTTTCTACGAGCAGTACTTC. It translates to CASSFTGQGFYEQYF.

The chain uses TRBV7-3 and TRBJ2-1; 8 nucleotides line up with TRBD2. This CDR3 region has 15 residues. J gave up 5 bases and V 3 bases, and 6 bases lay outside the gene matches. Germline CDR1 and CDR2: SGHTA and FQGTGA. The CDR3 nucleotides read TGTGCCAGCAGCTTGGGCGGGAGGCCTCACAATGAGCAGTTCTTC. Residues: CASSLGGRPHNEQFF.

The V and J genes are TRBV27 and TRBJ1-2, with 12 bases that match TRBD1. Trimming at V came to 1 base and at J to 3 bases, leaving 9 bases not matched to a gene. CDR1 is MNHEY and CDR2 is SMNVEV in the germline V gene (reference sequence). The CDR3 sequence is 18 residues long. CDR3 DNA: TGTGCCAGCAGTTTATTGGGGACAGGGGGCGCAGACGACTATGGCTACACCTTC. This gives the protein CASSLLGTGGADDYGYTF.

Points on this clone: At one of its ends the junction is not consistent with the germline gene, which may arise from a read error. This CDR3 is CASNLAGGLNEQFF. The CDR3 nucleotides are TGTGCCAGCAATTTAGCGGGAGGGCTCAATGAGCAGTTCTTC. The chain uses TRBV27 and TRBJ2-1; TRBD2 matches 11 bases. This CDR3 is 14 amino acids long. Germline assignment: CDR1 MNHEY and CDR2 SMNVEV (reference sequence).

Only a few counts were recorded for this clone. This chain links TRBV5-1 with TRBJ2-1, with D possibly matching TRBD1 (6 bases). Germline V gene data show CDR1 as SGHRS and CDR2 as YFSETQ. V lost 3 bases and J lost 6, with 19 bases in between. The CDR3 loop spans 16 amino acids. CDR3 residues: CASSSPLLDRINEQFF. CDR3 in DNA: TGCGCCAGCAGCTCGCCGCTCCTAGACAGGATCAATGAGCAGTTCTTC.

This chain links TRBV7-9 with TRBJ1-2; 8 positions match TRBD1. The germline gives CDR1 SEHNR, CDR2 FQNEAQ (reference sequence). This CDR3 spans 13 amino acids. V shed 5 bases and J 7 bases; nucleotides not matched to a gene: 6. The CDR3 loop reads CASSPTGAGGYTF. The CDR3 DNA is TGTGCCAGCAGCCCGACAGGGGCGGGTGGCTACACCTTC. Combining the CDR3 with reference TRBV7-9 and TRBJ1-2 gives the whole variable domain DTGVSQNPRHKITKRGQNVTFRCDPISEHNRLYWYRQTLGQGPEFLTYFQNEAQLEKSRLLSDRFSAERPKGSFSTLEIQRTEQGDSAMYLCASSPTGAGGYTFGSGTRLTVV.

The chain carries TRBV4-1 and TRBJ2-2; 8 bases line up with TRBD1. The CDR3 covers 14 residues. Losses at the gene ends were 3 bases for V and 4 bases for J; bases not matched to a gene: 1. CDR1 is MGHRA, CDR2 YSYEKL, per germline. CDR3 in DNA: TGCGCCAGCAGCCAGGGGACAGGCACCGGGGAGCTGTTTTTT. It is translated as CASSQGTGTGELFF.

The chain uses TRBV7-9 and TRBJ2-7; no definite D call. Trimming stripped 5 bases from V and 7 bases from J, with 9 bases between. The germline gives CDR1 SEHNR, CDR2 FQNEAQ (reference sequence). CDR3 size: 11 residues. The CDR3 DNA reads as TGTGCCAGCAGCGGCGGCAGAGAGCAGTACTTC. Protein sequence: CASSGGREQYF.

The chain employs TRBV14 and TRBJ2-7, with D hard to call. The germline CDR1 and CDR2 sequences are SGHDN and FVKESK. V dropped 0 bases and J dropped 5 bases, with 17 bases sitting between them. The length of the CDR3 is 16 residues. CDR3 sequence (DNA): TGTGCCAGCAGCCAAGATTTGGCAGTACGATCCGACGAGCAGTACTTC. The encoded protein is CASSQDLAVRSDEQYF.

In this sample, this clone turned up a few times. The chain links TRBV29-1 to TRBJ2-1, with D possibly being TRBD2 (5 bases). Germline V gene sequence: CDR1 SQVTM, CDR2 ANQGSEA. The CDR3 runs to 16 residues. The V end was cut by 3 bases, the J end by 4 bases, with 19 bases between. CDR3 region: CSVEVRGKGSYNEQFF. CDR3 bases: TGCAGCGTTGAGGTTCGGGGAAAAGGATCATACAATGAGCAGTTCTTC.

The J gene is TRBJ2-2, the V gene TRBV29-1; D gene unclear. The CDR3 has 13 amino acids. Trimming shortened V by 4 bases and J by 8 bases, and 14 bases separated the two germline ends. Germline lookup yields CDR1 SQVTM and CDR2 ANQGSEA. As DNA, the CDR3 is TGCAGCGTTGTTTTAGACTCGCATGGGGAGCTGTTTTTT. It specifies CSVVLDSHGELFF.

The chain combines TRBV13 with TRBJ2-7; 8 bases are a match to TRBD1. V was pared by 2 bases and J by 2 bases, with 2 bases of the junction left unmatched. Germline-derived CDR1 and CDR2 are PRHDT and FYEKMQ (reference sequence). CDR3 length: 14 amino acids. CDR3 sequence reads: CASSLSRGPYEQYF. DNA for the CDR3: TGTGCCAGCAGCTTATCCAGGGGGCCCTACGAGCAGTACTTC.

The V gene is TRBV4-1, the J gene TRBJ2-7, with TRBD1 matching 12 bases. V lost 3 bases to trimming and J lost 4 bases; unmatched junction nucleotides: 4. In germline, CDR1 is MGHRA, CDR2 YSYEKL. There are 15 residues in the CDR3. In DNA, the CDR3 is TGCGCCAGCAGCCAGCCGGGACAGGGGGCGTACGAGCAGTACTTC. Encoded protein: CASSQPGQGAYEQYF.

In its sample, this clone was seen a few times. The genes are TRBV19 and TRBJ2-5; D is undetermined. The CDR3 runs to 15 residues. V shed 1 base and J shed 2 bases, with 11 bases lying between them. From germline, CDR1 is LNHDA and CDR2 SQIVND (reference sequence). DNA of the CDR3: TGTGCCAGTAGTATAGCGGGCCGTGGACAAGAGACCCAGTACTTC. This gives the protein CASSIAGRGQETQYF. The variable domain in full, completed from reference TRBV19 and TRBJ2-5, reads DGGITQSPKYLFRKEGQNVTLSCEQNLNHDAMYWYRQDPGQGLRLIYYSQIVNDFQKGDIAEGYSVSREKKESFPLTVTSAQKNPTAFYLCASSIAGRGQETQYFGPGTRLLVL.

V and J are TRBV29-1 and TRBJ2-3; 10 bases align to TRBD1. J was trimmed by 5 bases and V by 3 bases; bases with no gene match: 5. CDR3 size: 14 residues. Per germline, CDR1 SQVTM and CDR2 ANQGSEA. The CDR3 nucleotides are TGCAGCGTTGACGACAGGGGGCTGGGAGATACGCAGTATTTT. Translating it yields CSVDDRGLGDTQYF.

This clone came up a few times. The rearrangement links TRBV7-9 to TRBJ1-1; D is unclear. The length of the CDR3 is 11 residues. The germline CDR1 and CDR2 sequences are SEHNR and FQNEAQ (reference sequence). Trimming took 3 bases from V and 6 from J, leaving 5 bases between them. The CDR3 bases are TGTGCCAGCAGCTTCCATGCTGAAGCTTTCTTT. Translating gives CASSFHAEAFF.

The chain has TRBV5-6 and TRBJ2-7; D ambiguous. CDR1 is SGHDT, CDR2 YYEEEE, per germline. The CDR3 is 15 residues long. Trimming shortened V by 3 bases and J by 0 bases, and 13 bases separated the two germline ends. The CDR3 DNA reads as TGTGCCAGCAGCTGGTTAGGACGGCGCTCCTACGAGCAGTACTTC. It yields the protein CASSWLGRRSYEQYF.

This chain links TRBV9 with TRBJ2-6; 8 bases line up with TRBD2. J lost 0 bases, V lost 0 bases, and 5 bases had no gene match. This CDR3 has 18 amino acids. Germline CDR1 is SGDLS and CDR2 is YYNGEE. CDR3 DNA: TGTGCCAGCAGCGTAGCGCCTAGCGGGCCCTCTGGGGCCAACGTCCTGACTTTC. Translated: CASSVAPSGPSGANVLTF.

The CDR3 is CSVAGHPVYEQYF. CDR3 in DNA: TGCAGCGTTGCGGGCCATCCCGTCTACGAGCAGTACTTC. V gene TRBV29-1 combines with J gene TRBJ2-7; unclear D gene. The germline V gene encodes CDR1 SQVTM and CDR2 ANQGSEA. Trimming took off 4 bases at V and 3 bases at J, with 13 bases between the two ends. The CDR3 covers 13 residues.